A single sample gave rise to the 5 T cell receptor beta chains below, sequenced in a study of blood T cell repertoires in COVID-19. Measured with immunoSEQ multiplex PCR; TCRdb has only the in-frame clones, and not every one. The data contain approximately 300,000 clones, about 93% of them singletons. Source material: peripheral blood. The origin of the receptors is a woman aged 25 to 39 with COVID-19, enrolled during active disease.

The rearrangement uses TRBV9 and TRBJ2-1; weak D call: TRBD2 (5 bases). V lost 7 bases, J lost 10 bases, and 21 bases lay in between. Germline loops: CDR1 SGDLS, CDR2 YYNGEE. This CDR3 has 14 residues. The CDR3 region has the DNA TGTGCCAGCGCAACGAGACCCCTAGCCCACGAGCAGTTCTTC. Its protein is CASATRPLAHEQFF. The variable domain in full, completed from reference TRBV9 and TRBJ2-1, reads DSGVTQTPKHLITATGQRVTLRCSPRSGDLSVYWYQQSLDQGLQFLIQYYNGEERAKGNILERFSAQQFPDLHSELNLSSLELGDSALYFCASATRPLAHEQFFGPGTRLTVL.

This chain links TRBV5-1 with TRBJ1-4, with 9 bases matching TRBD1. The CDR3 is 14 amino acids. The junction had 2 bases not matched to a gene; V was cut back by 4 bases and J by 4 bases. Germline V gene sequence: CDR1 SGHRS, CDR2 YFSETQ. The CDR3 nucleotides are TGCGCCAGCAGCCCGGGACAGGGTAATGAAAAACTGTTTTTT. Its protein product is CASSPGQGNEKLFF.

This sequence joins TRBV28 and TRBJ2-1; 10 bases align to TRBD2. CDR3 length: 17 amino acids. V was pared by 6 bases and J by 1 base, with 9 bases of the junction left unmatched. The germline CDR1 and CDR2 sequences are MDHEN and SYDVKM. DNA for the CDR3: TGTGCCAGCAGGTCCAGCGGGAGGGCCTGGTCCTACAATGAGCAGTTCTTC. This encodes CASRSSGRAWSYNEQFF.

CDR3 sequence: CASSITRGTEAFF. The CDR3 DNA sequence: TGTGCCAGTAGTATTACAAGAGGCACTGAAGCTTTCTTT. The gene calls are TRBV19 and TRBJ1-1, with D unresolved. V lost 3 bases to trimming and J lost 4 bases, with 9 bases between them. The germline gives CDR1 LNHDA, CDR2 SQIVND (reference sequence). The CDR3 has 13 residues.

The chain combines TRBV5-6 with TRBJ1-5; TRBD1 aligns across 8 bases. The CDR3 consists of 14 residues. Looked up from germline, CDR1 is SGHDT and CDR2 is YYEEEE. Trimming took 4 bases from V and 7 from J; bases not matched to a gene: 7. The CDR3 DNA follows: TGTGCCAGCAGCAGTCAGGGGGCCGGGCAGCCCCAGCATTTT. Protein product: CASSSQGAGQPQHF.